Listed here are 5 T cell receptor beta chains from one sample, sequenced in a study of T cells in tumors after PD-1 blockade. The data were produced by immunoSEQ multiplex PCR, yet TCRdb's version contains in-frame clones alone and is incomplete. The sample has around 50,000 clones, about four fifths seen once. The sample here was PBMCs, taken before anti-PD-1 treatment. The receptors originated from a human donor with basal cell carcinoma.

This clone was seen a single time. This chain connects TRBV29-1 to TRBJ1-1; 10 bases are shared with TRBD1. Germline CDR1 is SQVTM and CDR2 is ANQGSEA. This CDR3 spans 14 amino acids. Trimming took 5 bases from V and 4 from J; bases not matched to a gene: 7. The CDR3 here is CSVLWDRGGTEAFF. DNA of the CDR3: TGCAGCGTTCTTTGGGACAGGGGTGGCACTGAAGCTTTCTTT.

The CDR3 coding sequence is TGTGCCAGCAGCTTACAAGTGTACCAAGAGACCCAGTACTTC. It specifies CASSLQVYQETQYF. The V gene is TRBV7-2, the J gene TRBJ2-5, with no clear D. Trimming pared 2 bases from V and 0 bases from J, leaving 7 bases between. The CDR3 runs to 14 residues. Germline CDR1 SGHTA, CDR2 FQGNSA. Supplemented by reference TRBV7-2 and TRBJ2-5, the full variable domain reads GAGVSQSPSNKVTEKGKDVELRCDPISGHTALYWYRQSLGQGLEFLIYFQGNSAPDKSGLPSDRFSAERTGGSVSTLTIQRTQQEDSAVYLCASSLQVYQETQYFGPGTRLLVL.

This chain links TRBV10-3 with TRBJ2-1, with 11 bases matching TRBD2. V was pared by 5 bases and J by 2 bases, with 5 bases of the junction left unmatched. Per the germline V gene, CDR1 is ENHRY and CDR2 is SYGVKD. The CDR3 has 16 residues. DNA for the CDR3: TGTGCCATCAGTCCGGGACTAGCGGAGGCCTACAATGAGCAGTTCTTC. Amino acid sequence: CAISPGLAEAYNEQFF.

The gene calls are TRBV28 and TRBJ1-5, with D perhaps TRBD1 (5 bases). The length of the CDR3 is 15 residues. CDR1 is MDHEN and CDR2 is SYDVKM in the germline V gene. Between the trimmed V and J ends, which lost 3 bases and 2 bases, there was a span of 11 bases. The CDR3 loop reads CASSFRQGGNQPQHF. The CDR3 DNA follows: TGTGCCAGCAGTTTTCGGCAGGGAGGCAATCAGCCCCAGCATTTT.

The chain employs TRBV2 and TRBJ1-4; no reliable D call. Germline-derived CDR1 and CDR2 are SNHLY and FYNNEI. V was clipped by 4 bases and J by 0 bases, with 12 bases between them. This CDR3 is built from 16 residues. CDR3 loop: CASSVFGIATNEKLFF. The CDR3 DNA reads as TGTGCCAGCAGTGTTTTTGGGATTGCAACTAATGAAAAACTGTTTTTT.